This T cell receptor (beta chain) came from a study of tissue T cells after allogeneic stem cell transplantation. This clone has a handful of counts. The CDR3 covers 16 residues. Trimming stripped 4 bases from V and 2 bases from J, with 16 bases between. Generated by immunoSEQ multiplex PCR, the TCRdb table keeps only in-frame clones and is missing some. The table shows 6,300 or so clones, with about two thirds occurring only once. The receptor was isolated from a woman aged 18 to 50 with breast cancer. The chain couples TRBV6-7 to TRBJ2-3; D remains ambiguous. TRBV6-7 is an open reading frame, and its role is uncertain. This sample comprised tissue from the rectum, obtained at autopsy. This chain's CDR3 is CASSCPVSWYTDTQYF. The CDR3 coding sequence is TGTGCCAGCAGTTGCCCTGTCTCGTGGTACACAGATACGCAGTATTTT.